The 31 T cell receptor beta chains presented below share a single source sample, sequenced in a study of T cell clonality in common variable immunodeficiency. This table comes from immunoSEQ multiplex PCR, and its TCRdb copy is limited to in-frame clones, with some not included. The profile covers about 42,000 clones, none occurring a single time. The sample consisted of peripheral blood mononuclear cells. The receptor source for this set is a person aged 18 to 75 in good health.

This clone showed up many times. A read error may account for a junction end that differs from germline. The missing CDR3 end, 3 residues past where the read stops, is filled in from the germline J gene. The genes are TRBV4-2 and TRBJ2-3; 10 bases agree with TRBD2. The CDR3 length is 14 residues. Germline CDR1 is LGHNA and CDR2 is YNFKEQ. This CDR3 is CASSPGLARDTQYF. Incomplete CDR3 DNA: TGCGCCAGCAGTCCGGGACTAGCGAGAGATACG.

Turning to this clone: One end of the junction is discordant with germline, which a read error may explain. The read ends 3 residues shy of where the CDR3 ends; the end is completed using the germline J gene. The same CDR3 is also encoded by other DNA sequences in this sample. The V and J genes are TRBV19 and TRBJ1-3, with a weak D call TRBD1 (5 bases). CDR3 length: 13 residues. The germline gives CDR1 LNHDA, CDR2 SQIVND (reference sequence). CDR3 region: CASSPGPGNTIYF. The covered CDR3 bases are TGTGCCAGTAGTCCAGGGCCTGGAAACACA.

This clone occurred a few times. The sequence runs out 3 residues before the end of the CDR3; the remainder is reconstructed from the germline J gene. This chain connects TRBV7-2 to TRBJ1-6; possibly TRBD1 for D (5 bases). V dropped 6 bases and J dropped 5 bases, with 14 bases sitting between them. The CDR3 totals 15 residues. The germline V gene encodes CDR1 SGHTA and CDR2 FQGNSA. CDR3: CASRVSGTNNSPLHF. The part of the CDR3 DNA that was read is TGTGCCAGCAGAGTTAGCGGGACTAATAATTCACCC.

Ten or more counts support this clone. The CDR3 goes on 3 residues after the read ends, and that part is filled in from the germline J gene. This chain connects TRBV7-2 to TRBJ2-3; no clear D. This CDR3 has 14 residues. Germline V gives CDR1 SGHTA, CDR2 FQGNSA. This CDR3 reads CASSSDSGPTAQYF. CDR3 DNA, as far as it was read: TGTGCCAGCAGCTCAGATTCGGGTCCCACCGCG. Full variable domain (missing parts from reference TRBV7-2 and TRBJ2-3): GAGVSQSPSNKVTEKGKDVELRCDPISGHTALYWYRQSLGQGLEFLIYFQGNSAPDKSGLPSDRFSAERTGGSVSTLTIQRTQQEDSAVYLCASSSDSGPTAQYFGPGTRLTVL.

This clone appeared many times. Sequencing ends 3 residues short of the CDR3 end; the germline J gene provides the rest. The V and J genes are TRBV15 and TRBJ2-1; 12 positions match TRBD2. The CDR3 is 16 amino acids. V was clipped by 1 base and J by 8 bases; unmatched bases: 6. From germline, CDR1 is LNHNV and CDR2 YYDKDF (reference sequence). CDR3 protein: CATSRVSRLAGDEQFF. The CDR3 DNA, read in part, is TGTGCCACCAGCAGAGTGTCGAGACTAGCGGGAGATGAG.

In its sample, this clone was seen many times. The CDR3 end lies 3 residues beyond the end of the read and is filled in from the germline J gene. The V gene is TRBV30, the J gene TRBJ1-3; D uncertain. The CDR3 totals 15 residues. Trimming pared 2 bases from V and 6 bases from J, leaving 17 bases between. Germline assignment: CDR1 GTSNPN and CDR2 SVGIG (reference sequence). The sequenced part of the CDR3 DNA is TGTGCCTGGAGTCCGGTGTCTGGGCGCGAAAACACC. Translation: CAWSPVSGRENT. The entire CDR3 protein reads CAWSPVSGRENTIYF. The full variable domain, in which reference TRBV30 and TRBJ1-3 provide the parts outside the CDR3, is SQTIHQWPATLVQPVGSPLSLECTVEGTSNPNLYWYRQAAGRGLQLLFYSVGIGQISSEVPQNLSASRPQDRQFILSSKKLLLSDSGFYLCAWSPVSGRENTIYFGEGSWLTVV.

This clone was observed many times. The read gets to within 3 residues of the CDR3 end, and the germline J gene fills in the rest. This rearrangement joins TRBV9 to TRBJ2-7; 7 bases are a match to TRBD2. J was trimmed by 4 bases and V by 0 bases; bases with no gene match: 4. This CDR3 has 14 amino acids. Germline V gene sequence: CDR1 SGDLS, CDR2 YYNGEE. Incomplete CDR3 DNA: TGTGCCAGCAGCGTAGCTAGCGGAGGTTACGAG. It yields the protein CASSVASGGYE. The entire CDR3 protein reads CASSVASGGYEQYF.

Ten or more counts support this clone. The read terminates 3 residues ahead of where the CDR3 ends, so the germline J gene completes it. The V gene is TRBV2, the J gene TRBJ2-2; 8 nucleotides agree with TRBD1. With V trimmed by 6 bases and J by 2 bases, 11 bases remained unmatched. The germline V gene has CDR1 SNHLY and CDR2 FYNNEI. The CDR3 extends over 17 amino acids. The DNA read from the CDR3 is TGTGCCAGCAGCAGAAGAGACAGGGGAATAAACACCGGGGAG. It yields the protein CASSRRDRGINTGE. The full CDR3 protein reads CASSRRDRGINTGELFF.

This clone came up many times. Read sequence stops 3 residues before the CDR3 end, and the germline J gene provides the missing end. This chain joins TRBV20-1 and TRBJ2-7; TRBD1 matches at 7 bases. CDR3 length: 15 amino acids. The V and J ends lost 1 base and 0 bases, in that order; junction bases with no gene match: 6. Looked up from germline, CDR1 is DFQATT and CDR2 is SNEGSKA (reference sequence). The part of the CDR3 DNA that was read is TGCAGTGCTAGAGCGCTCCGGGACAGCTCCTACGAG. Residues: CSARALRDSSYE. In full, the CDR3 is CSARALRDSSYEQYF.

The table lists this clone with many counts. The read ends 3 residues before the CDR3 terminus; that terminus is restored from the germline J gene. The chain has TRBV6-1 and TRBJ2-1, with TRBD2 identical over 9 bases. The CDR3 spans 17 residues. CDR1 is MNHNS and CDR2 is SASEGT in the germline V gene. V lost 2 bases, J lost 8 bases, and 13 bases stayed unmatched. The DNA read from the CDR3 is TGTGCCAGCAGTGAAATGGTGTTTGCGGGAGGGGGGGATGAG. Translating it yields CASSEMVFAGGGDE. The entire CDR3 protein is CASSEMVFAGGGDEQFF.

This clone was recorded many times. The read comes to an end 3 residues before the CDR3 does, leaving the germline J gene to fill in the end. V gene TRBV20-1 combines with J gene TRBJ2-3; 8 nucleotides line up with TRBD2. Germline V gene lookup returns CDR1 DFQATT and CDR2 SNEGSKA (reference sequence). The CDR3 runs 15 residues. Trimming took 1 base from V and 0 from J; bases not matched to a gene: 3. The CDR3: CSARGTSGSTDTQYF. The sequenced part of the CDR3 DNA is TGCAGTGCTAGAGGTACTAGCGGTAGCACAGATACG.

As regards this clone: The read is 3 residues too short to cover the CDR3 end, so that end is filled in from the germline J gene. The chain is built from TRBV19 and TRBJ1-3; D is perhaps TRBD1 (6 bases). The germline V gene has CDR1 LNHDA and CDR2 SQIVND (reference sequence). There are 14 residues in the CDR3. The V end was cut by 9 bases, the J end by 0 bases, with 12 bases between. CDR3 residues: CASSDSGSGNTIYF. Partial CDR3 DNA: TGTGCCAGCTCGGACAGCGGCTCTGGAAACACC.

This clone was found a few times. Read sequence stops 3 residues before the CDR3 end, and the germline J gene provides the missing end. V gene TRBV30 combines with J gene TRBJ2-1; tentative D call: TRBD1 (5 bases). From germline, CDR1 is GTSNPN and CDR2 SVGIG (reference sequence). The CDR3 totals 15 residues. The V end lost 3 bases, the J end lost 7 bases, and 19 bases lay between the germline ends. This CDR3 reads CAWRQGAPRRNEQFF. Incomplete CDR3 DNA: TGTGCCTGGAGACAAGGGGCGCCGAGAAGAAATGAG.

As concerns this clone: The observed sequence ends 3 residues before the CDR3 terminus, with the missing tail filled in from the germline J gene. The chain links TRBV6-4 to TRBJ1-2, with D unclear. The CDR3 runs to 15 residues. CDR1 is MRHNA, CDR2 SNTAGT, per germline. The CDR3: CASSDSTSGTDTYTF. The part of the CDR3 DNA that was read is TGTGCCAGCAGTGACTCGACTAGCGGCACAGATACC.

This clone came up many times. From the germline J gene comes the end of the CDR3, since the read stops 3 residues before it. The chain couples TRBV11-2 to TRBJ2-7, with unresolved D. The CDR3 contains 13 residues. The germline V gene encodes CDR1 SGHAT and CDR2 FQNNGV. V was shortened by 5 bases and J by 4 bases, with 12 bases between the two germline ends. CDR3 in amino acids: CASSAIPAYEQYF. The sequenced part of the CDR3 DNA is TGTGCCAGCAGCGCCATACCAGCGTACGAG.

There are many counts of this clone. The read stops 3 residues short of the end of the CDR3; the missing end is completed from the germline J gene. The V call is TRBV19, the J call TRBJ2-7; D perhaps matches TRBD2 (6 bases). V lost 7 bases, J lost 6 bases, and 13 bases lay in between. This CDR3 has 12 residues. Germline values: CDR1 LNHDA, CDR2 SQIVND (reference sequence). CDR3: CASNGGVGEQYF. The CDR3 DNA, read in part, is TGTGCCAGTAACGGAGGGGTCGGCGAG.

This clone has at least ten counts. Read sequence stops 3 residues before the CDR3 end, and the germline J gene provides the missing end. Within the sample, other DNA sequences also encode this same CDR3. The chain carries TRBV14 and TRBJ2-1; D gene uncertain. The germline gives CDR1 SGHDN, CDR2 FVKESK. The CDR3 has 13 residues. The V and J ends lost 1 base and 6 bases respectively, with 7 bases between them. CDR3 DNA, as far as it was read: TGTGCCAGCAGCCAAGTGCTAGGCAATGAG. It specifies CASSQVLGNE. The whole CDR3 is CASSQVLGNEQFF.

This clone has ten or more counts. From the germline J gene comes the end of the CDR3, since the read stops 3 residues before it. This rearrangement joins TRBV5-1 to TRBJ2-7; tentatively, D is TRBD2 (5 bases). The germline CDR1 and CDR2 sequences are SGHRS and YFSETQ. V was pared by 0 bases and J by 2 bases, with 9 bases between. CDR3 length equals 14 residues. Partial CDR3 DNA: TGCGCCAGCAGCTTGGAGACTACAGCCTACGAG. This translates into CASSLETTAYE. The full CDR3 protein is CASSLETTAYEQYF.

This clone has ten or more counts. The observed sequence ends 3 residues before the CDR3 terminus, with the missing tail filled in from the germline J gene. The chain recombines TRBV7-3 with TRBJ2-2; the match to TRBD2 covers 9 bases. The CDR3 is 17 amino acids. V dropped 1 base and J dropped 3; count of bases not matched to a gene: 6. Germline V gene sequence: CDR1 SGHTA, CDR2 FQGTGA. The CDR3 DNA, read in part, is TGTGCCAGCAGCTTAAAGCCCAGACTAGCGGACACCGGGGAG. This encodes CASSLKPRLADTGE. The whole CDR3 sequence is CASSLKPRLADTGELFF.

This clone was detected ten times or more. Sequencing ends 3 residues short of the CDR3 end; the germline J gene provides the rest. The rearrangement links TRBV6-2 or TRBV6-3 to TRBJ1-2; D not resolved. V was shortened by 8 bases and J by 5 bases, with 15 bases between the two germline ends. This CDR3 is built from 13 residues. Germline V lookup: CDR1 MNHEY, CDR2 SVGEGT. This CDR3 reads CASCAVPRYGYTF. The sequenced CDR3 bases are TGTGCCAGCTGTGCGGTTCCTAGGTATGGC.

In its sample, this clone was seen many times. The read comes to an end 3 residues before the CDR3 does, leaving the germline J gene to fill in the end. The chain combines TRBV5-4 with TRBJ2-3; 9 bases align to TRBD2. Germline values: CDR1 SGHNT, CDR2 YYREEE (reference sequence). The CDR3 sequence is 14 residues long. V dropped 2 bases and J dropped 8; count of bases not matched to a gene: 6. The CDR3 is CASSFSSGRGTQYF. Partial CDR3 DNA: TGTGCCAGCAGCTTTAGTAGCGGGAGAGGTACG.

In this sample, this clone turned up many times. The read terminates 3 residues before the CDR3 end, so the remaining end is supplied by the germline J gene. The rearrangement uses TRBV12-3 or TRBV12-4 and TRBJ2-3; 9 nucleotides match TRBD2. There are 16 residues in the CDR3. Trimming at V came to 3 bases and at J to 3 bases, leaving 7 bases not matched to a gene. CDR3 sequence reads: CASSFSTSGRTDTQYF. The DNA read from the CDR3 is TGTGCCAGCAGTTTTAGTACCAGCGGGAGGACAGATACG.

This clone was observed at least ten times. CDR3 DNA (partial): TGTGCCAGCAGTAACCAGTGGGCGAATGGC. This sequence encodes CASSNQWANG. The whole CDR3 protein reads CASSNQWANGYTF. This chain connects TRBV13 to TRBJ1-2; D is unresolved. The CDR3 is cut off 3 residues early in the read; its end comes from the germline J gene. The CDR3 extends over 13 amino acids. Germline-derived CDR1 and CDR2 are PRHDT and FYEKMQ (reference sequence). Trimming left V 6 bases short and J 6 bases short, with 14 bases between.

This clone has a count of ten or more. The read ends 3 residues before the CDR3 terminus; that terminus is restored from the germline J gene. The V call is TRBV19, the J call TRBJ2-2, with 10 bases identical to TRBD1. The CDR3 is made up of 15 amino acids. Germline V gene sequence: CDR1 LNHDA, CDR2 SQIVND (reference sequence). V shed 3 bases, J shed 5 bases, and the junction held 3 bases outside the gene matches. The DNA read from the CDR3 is TGTGCCAGTAGTATGAGACAGGGGGCGACCGGGGAG. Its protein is CASSMRQGATGE. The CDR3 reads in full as CASSMRQGATGELFF.

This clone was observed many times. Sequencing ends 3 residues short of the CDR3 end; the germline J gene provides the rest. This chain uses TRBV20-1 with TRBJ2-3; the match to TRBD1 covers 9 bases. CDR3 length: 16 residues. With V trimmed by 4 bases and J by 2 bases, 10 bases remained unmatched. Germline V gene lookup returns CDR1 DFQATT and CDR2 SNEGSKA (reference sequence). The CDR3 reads CSATLTTGGFTDTQYF. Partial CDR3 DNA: TGCAGTGCTACGCTGACTACAGGGGGCTTCACAGATACG.

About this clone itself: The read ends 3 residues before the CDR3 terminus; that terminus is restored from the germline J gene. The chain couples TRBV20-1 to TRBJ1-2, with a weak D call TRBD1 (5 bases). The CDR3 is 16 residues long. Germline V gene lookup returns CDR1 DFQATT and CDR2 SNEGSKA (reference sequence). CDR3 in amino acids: CSARDGTSGRRETYTF. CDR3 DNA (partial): TGCAGTGCTAGAGACGGGACTAGCGGGAGGCGGGAGACC.

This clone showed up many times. The CDR3 reads CSAEGLAAYEQYF. The part of the CDR3 DNA that was read is TGCAGTGCTGAGGGACTAGCTGCCTACGAG. The V call is TRBV20-1, the J call TRBJ2-7; 9 bases are shared with TRBD2. With the read ending 3 residues before the CDR3 end, the germline J gene is used to fill in that end. Losses at the gene ends were 5 bases for V and 2 bases for J; bases not matched to a gene: 4. The CDR3 covers 13 residues. Germline V gene sequence: CDR1 DFQATT, CDR2 SNEGSKA (reference sequence).

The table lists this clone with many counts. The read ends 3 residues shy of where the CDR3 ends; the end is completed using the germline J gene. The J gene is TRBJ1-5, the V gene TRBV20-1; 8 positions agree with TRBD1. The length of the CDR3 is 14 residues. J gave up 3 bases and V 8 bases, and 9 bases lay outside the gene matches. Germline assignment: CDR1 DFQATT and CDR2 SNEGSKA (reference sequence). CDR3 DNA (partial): TGCAGTTCGCCGGGACAGGACCACAATCAGCCC. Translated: CSSPGQDHNQP. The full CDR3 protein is CSSPGQDHNQPQHF.

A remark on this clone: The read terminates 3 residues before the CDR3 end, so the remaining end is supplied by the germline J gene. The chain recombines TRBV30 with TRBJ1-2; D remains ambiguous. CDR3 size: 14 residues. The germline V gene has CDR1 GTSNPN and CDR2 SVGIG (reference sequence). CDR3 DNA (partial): TGTGCCTGGAGGACGGGCCTTGACTACAATGAC. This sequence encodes CAWRTGLDYND. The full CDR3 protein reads CAWRTGLDYNDYTF.

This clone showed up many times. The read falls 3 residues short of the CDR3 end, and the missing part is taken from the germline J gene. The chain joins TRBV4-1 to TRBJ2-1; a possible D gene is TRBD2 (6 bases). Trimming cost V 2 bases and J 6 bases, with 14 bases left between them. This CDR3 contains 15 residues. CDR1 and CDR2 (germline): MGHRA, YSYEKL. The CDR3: CASSQRDWGTNEQFF. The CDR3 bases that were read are TGCGCCAGCAGCCAACGGGACTGGGGCACCAATGAG.

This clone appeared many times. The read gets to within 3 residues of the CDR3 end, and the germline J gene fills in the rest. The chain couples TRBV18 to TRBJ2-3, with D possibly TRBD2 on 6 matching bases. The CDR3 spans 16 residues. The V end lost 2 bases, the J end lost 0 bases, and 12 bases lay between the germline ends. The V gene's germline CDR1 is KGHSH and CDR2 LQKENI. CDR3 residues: CASSPGTPASTDTQYF. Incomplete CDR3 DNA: TGTGCCAGCTCACCAGGGACTCCAGCTAGCACAGATACG.